This T cell receptor beta chain originates from a study of blood T cell repertoires in COVID-19. About the study: T cells, B-cell-depleted T cells, or PBMCs supplied cDNA or gDNA.

V gave up 4 bases and J gave up 0 bases; unmatched junction bases: 9. Germline V lookup: CDR1 PRHDT, CDR2 FYEKMQ (reference sequence). The CDR3 has 16 residues. Assay used: immunoSEQ multiplex PCR; TCRdb lists only in-frame clones, some missing. This table has 110,000 to 150,000 clones, about 83% appearing once. V is TRBV13 and J is TRBJ2-7; 7 bases fit TRBD1. Sample: peripheral blood. This clonotype was obtained from a woman in her thirties or forties with acute or convalescent COVID-19. The CDR3 protein is CASSYPGTASSYEQYF. The CDR3, as DNA: TGTGCCAGCAGCTATCCCGGGACAGCTAGCTCCTACGAGCAGTACTTC.